This T cell receptor (beta chain) was captured in a study of CD8 T cells in Susac syndrome. Study-wide points: The study conceded that its TCR sequencing and HLA analysis involved relatively few individuals.

With random hexamers, reverse transcription was performed on about 0.5 to 1 ug of RNA. TCRdb used MiXCR to reprocess the immunoSEQ multiplex PCR reads, holding one entry per CDR3 protein. The sample holds about 190,000 distinct CDR3 sequences, approximately 95% seen once. With respect to this clonotype: Its matching antigen is unknown.

The sequencing input was CD8+ T cells from PBMCs. This receptor was taken from a human donor with Susac syndrome.

CDR3 residues: CASSYSTGQSSYEQYF. CDR3 coding DNA: TGTGCCAGCAGTTACTCCACAGGGCAGAGTTCCTACGAGCAGTACTTC. This sequence joins TRBV6-5 and TRBJ2-7; D may be TRBD1 (6 bases). This CDR3 comprises 16 residues. Trimming left V 0 bases short and J 1 base short, with 13 bases between. From germline, CDR1 is MNHEY and CDR2 SVGAGI.